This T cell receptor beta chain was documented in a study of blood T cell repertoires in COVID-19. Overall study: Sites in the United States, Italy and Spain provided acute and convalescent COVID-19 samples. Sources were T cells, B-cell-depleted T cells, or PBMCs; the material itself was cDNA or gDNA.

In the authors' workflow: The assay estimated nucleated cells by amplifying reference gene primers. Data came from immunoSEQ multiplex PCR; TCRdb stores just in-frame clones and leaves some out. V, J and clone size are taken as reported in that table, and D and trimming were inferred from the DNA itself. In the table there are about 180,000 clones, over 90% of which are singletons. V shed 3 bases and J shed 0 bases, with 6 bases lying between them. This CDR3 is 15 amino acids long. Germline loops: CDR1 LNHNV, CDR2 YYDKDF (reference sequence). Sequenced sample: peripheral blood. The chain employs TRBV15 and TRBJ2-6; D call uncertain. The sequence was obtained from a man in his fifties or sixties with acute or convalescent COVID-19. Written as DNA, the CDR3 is TGTGCCACCAGCAGCAGAGGCTCTGGGGCCAACGTCCTGACTTTC. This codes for CATSSRGSGANVLTF.